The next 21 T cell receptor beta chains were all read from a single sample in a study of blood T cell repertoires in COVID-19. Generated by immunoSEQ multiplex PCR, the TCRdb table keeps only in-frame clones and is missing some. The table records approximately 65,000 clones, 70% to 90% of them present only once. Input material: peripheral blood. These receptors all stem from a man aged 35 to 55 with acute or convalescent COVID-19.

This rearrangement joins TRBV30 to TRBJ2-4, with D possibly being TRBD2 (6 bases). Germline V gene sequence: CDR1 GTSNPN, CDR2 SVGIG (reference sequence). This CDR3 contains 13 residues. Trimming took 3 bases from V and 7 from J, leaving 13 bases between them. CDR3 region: CAWSSDRGNIQYF. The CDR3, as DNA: TGTGCCTGGAGCTCGGACCGGGGGAACATTCAGTACTTC.

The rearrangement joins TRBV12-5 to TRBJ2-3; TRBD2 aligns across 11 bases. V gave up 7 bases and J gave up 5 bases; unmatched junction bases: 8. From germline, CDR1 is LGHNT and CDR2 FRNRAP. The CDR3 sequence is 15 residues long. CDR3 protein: CASVRSGGAKDTQYF. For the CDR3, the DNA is TGTGCTAGTGTCCGTAGCGGGGGGGCTAAAGATACGCAGTATTTT. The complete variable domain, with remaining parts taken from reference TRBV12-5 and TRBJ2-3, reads DARVTQTPRHKVTEMGQEVTMRCQPILGHNTVFWYRQTMMQGLELLAYFRNRAPLDDSGMPKDRFSAEMPDATLATLKIQPSEPRDSAVYFCASVRSGGAKDTQYFGPGTRLTVL.

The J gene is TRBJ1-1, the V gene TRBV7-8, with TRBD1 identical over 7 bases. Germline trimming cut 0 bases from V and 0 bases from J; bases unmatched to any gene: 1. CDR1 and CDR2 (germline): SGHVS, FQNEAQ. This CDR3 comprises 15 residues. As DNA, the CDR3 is TGTGCCAGCAGCTTAGCAGGGGGCATGAACACTGAAGCTTTCTTT. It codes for CASSLAGGMNTEAFF.

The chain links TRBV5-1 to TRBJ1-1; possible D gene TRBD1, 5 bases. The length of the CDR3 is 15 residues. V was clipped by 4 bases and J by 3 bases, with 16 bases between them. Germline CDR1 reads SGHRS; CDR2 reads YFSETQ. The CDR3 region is CASSAVAGVDTEAFF. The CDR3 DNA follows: TGCGCCAGCAGCGCAGTGGCGGGGGTGGACACTGAAGCTTTCTTT.

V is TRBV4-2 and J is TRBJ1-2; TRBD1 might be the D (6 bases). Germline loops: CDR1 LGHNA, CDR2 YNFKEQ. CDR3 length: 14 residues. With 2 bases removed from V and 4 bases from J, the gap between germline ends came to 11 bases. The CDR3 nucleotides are TGTGCCAGCAGCCAAAATCAGGGGATCTATGGCTACACCTTC. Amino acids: CASSQNQGIYGYTF.

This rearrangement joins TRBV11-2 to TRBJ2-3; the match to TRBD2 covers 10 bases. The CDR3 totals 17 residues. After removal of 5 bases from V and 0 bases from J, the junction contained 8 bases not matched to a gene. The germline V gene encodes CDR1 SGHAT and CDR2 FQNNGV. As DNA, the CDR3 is TGTGCCAGCAGCCCCCGGAGCGGGGGGGCAAGCACAGATACGCAGTATTTT. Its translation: CASSPRSGGASTDTQYF. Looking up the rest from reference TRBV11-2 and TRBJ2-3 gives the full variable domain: EAGVAQSPRYKIIEKRQSVAFWCNPISGHATLYWYQQILGQGPKLLIQFQNNGVVDDSQLPKDRFSAERLKGVDSTLKIQPAKLEDSAVYLCASSPRSGGASTDTQYFGPGTRLTVL.

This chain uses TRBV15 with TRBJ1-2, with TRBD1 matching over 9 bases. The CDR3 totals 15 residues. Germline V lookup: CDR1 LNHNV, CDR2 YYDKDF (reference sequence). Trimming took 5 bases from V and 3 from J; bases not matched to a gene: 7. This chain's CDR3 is CATSGYRDRDYGYTF. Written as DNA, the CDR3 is TGTGCCACCAGCGGATACCGGGACAGGGACTATGGCTACACCTTC.

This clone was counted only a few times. The CDR3 DNA reads as TGTGCCAGTAGTATCGTGGCGGGGGCCCCCAAGGGCACCGGGGAGCTGTTTTTT. This translates into CASSIVAGAPKGTGELFF. The rearrangement uses TRBV19 and TRBJ2-2, with D maybe TRBD2 (7 bases). The CDR3 length is 18 residues. The V and J ends lost 3 bases and 4 bases respectively, with 21 bases between them. CDR1 is LNHDA, CDR2 SQIVND, per germline (reference sequence).

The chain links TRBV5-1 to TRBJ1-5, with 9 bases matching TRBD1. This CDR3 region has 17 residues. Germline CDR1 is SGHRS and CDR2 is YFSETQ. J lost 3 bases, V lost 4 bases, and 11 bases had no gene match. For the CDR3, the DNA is TGCGCCAGCAGCCCTGGACAGGGGAATAATAACAATCAGCCCCAGCATTTT. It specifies CASSPGQGNNNNQPQHF.

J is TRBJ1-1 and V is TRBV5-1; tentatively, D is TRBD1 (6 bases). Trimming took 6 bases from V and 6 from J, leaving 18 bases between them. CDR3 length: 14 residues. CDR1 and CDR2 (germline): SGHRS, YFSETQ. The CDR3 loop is CASTPFTGRAEAFF. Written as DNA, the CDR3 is TGCGCCAGCACCCCCTTCACAGGGCGCGCTGAAGCTTTCTTT.

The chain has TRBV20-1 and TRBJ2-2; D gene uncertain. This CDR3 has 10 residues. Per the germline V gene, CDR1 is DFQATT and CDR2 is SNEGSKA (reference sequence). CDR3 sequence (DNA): TGCGCGGTGGACACCGGGGAGCTGTTTTTT. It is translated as CAVDTGELFF.

The CDR3 protein is CASRDLGGRSNYEQYF. The CDR3 DNA sequence: TGTGCCAGTAGGGACCTCGGGGGAAGGAGTAATTACGAGCAGTACTTC. The chain carries TRBV19 and TRBJ2-7; weak D call: TRBD2 (6 bases). Germline-derived CDR1 and CDR2 are LNHDA and SQIVND (reference sequence). V was pared by 6 bases and J by 4 bases, with 22 bases between. There are 16 residues in the CDR3.

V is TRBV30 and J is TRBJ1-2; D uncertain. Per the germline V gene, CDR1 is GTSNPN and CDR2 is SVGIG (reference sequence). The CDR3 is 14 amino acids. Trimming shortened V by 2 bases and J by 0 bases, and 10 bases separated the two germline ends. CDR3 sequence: CAWSPHRSNYGYTF. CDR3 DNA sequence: TGTGCCTGGAGTCCACACAGATCTAACTATGGCTACACCTTC.

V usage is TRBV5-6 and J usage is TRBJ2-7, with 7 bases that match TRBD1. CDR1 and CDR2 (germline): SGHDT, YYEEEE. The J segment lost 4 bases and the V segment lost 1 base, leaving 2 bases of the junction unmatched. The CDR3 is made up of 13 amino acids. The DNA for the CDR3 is TGTGCCAGCAGCTTGCAGGGGGAATACGAGCAGTACTTC. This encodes CASSLQGEYEQYF. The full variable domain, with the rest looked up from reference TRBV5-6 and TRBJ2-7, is DAGVTQSPTHLIKTRGQQVTLRCSPKSGHDTVSWYQQALGQGPQFIFQYYEEEERQRGNFPDRFSGHQFPNYSSELNVNALLLGDSALYLCASSLQGEYEQYFGPGTRLTVT.

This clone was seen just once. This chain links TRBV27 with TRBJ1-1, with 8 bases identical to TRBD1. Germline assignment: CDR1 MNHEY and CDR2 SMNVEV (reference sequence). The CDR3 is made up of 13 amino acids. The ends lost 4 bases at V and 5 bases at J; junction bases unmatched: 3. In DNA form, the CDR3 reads TGTGCCAGCAGTTCAAACAGGGGGACTGAAGCTTTCTTT. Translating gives CASSSNRGTEAFF.

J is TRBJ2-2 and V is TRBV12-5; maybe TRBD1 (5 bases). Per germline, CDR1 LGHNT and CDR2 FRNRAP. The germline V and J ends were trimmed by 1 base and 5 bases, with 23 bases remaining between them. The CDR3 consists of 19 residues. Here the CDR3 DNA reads TGTGCTAGTGGTTTGGGCGGAATAATGAGAGCAGGGCAGACCGGGGAGCTGTTTTTT. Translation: CASGLGGIMRAGQTGELFF.

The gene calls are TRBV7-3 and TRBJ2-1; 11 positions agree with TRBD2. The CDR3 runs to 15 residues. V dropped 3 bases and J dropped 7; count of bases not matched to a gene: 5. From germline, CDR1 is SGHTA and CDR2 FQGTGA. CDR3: CASSFASGGWNEQFF. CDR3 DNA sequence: TGTGCCAGCAGCTTCGCTAGCGGGGGGTGGAATGAGCAGTTCTTC.

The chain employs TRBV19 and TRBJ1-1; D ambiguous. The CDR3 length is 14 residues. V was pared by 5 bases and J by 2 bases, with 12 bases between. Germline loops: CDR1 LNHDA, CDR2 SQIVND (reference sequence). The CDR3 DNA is TGTGCCAGTAGTGGGCGAACAGTCAACACTGAAGCTTTCTTT. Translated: CASSGRTVNTEAFF.

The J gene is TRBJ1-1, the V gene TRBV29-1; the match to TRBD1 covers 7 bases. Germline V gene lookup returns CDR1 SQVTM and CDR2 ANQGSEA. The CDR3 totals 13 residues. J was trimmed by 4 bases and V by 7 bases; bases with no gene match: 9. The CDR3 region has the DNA TGCAGCGCCTCCCTGGCAGGGGGCACTGAAGCTTTCTTT. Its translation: CSASLAGGTEAFF. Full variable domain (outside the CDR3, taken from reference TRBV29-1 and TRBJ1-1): SAVISQKPSRDICQRGTSLTIQCQVDSQVTMMFWYRQQPGQSLTLIATANQGSEATYESGFVIDKFPISRPNLTFSTLTVSNMSPEDSSIYLCSASLAGGTEAFFGQGTRLTVV.

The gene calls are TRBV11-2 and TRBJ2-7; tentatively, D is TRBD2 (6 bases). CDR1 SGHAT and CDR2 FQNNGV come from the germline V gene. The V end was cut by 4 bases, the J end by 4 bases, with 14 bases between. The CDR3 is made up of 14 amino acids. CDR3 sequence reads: CASSSPGLKYEQYF. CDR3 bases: TGTGCCAGCAGCTCACCGGGACTCAAATACGAGCAGTACTTC.

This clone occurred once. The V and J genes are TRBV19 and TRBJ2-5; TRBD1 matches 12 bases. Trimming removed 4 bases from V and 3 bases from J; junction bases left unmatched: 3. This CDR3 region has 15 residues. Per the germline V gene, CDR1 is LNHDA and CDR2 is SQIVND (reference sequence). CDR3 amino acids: CASSKGQGAKETQYF. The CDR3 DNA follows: TGTGCCAGTAGTAAGGGACAGGGGGCGAAAGAGACCCAGTACTTC.